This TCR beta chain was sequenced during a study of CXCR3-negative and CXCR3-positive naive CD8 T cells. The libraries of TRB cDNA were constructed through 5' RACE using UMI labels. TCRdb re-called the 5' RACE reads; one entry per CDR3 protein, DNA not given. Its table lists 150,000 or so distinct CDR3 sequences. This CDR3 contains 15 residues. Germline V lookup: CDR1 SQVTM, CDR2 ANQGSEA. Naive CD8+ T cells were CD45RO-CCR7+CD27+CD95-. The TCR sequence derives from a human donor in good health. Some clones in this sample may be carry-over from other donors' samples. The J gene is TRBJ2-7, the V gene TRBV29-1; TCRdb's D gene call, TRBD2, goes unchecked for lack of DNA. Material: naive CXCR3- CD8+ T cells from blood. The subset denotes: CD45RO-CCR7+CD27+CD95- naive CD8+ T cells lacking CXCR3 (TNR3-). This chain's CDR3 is CSVEIPSTSSYEQYF.